The 29 T cell receptor beta chains reported below all come from one sample, sequenced in a study of cytomegalovirus exposure and HLA in healthy donors. The primer mix had 60 Vbeta and 13 Jbeta primers. Sequencing used immunoSEQ multiplex PCR; TCRdb keeps in-frame clones, though not all of them. In the table there are roughly 180,000 clones, 60% to 80% of which are singletons. The sequenced sample was PBMCs. The source is a woman in her forties or fifties in good health and CMV-seropositive.

The CDR3 spells CASSLEGSEIEFF. Written as DNA, the CDR3 is TGCGCCAGCAGCTTAGAAGGGAGCGAAATCGAGTTCTTC. V is TRBV5-1 and J is TRBJ2-1, with D tentatively TRBD2 (5 bases). Germline loops: CDR1 SGHRS, CDR2 YFSETQ. CDR3 length: 13 residues. V shed 2 bases and J shed 14 bases, with 17 bases lying between them.

This chain links TRBV2 with TRBJ2-7; 14 bases align to TRBD2. Germline V lookup: CDR1 SNHLY, CDR2 FYNNEI. This CDR3 region has 16 residues. Trimming at V came to 8 bases and at J to 3 bases, leaving 9 bases not matched to a gene. The CDR3 DNA sequence: TGTGCCAGCCTTATAGGGGGGACTAGCGGGGGCTACGAGCAGTACTTC. Translating it yields CASLIGGTSGGYEQYF.

The chain links TRBV5-1 to TRBJ2-5; D possibly corresponds to TRBD1 (6 bases). Germline CDR1 is SGHRS and CDR2 is YFSETQ. The CDR3 is 15 residues long. V lost 0 bases and J lost 5, with 14 bases in between. The CDR3 bases are TGCGCCAGCAGCTTGGCCACTACAGGGACCGAGACCCAGTACTTC. Amino acid sequence: CASSLATTGTETQYF.

This clone was recorded only once. This chain links TRBV2 with TRBJ1-1, with 11 bases identical to TRBD1. Trimming cost V 4 bases and J 7 bases; bases outside gene matches: 5. The germline V gene encodes CDR1 SNHLY and CDR2 FYNNEI. This CDR3 spans 14 amino acids. CDR3 coding DNA: TGTGCCAGCAGTGGGACAGGGGGCGACTATGAAGCTTTCTTT. It codes for CASSGTGGDYEAFF.

The chain has TRBV4-1 and TRBJ1-5; D is uncertain. Germline loops: CDR1 MGHRA, CDR2 YSYEKL. The ends were cut back, 0 bases at V and 9 bases at J, with 15 bases in the middle. The CDR3 is 15 residues long. CDR3 nucleotides: TGCGCCAGCAGCCAAGAAGGCACCAATCTAGGGCCCCAGCATTTT. It encodes CASSQEGTNLGPQHF.

The chain links TRBV25-1 to TRBJ1-2; a possible D gene is TRBD1 (5 bases). The CDR3 consists of 15 residues. Germline V gives CDR1 MGHDK, CDR2 SYGVNS. V gave up 0 bases and J gave up 8 bases, with 16 bases separating them. CDR3 loop: CASSEYWARVGGYTF. In DNA form, the CDR3 reads TGTGCCAGCAGTGAATACTGGGCCAGGGTGGGAGGCTACACCTTC.

The CDR3 loop is CASSESDRVSGGELFF. The CDR3 bases are TGTGCCAGCAGTGAGAGTGACAGGGTCAGTGGCGGGGAGCTGTTTTTT. This chain links TRBV6-1 with TRBJ2-2; 7 bases map to TRBD1. Germline V gene sequence: CDR1 MNHNS, CDR2 SASEGT. This CDR3 region has 16 residues. V gave up 3 bases and J gave up 7 bases; unmatched junction bases: 11.

The chain combines TRBV29-1 with TRBJ1-2, with D possibly matching TRBD1 (6 bases). The CDR3 has 15 amino acids. Germline-derived CDR1 and CDR2 are SQVTM and ANQGSEA. The V and J ends lost 5 bases and 2 bases respectively, with 18 bases between them. The CDR3 sequence: CSVPPGGGRNYGYTF. The CDR3 DNA sequence: TGCAGCGTTCCCCCTGGGGGGGGGCGAAACTATGGCTACACCTTC.

CDR3 coding DNA: TGTGCCAGCAGTGTAGACAGGGGAAACACCGGGGAGCTGTTTTTT. Amino acids: CASSVDRGNTGELFF. The rearrangement links TRBV27 to TRBJ2-2; TRBD1 agrees at 8 bases. Germline V lookup: CDR1 MNHEY, CDR2 SMNVEV (reference sequence). V shed 5 bases, J shed 2 bases, and the junction held 4 bases outside the gene matches. This CDR3 region has 15 residues.

The chain couples TRBV10-1 to TRBJ2-7, with 9 bases aligning to TRBD1. CDR1 WNHNN and CDR2 SYGVQD come from the germline V gene (reference sequence). Trimming removed 0 bases from V and 2 bases from J; junction bases left unmatched: 17. This CDR3 spans 20 amino acids. The DNA for the CDR3 is TGCGCCAGCAGTGAGTCGCTTAGGGGACAGGGAAGCAACTTTACCTACGAGCAGTACTTC. It codes for CASSESLRGQGSNFTYEQYF.

This clone was seen only once. The rearrangement links TRBV5-1 to TRBJ1-5; D is unresolved. V lost 4 bases, J lost 2 bases, and 19 bases lay in between. The CDR3 extends over 17 amino acids. Germline CDR1 reads SGHRS; CDR2 reads YFSETQ. The CDR3 reads CASSHFLSFFGNQPQHF. CDR3 sequence (DNA): TGCGCCAGCAGCCACTTTTTGTCGTTTTTCGGCAATCAGCCCCAGCATTTT.

The J gene is TRBJ2-1, the V gene TRBV7-9, with D perhaps matching TRBD1 (6 bases). CDR3 length: 17 amino acids. Trimming pared 2 bases from V and 6 bases from J, leaving 20 bases between. CDR1 and CDR2 from the germline V gene are SEHNR and FQNEAQ (reference sequence). The CDR3: CASSLSPYRALSNEQFF. The CDR3 DNA follows: TGTGCCAGCAGCTTATCCCCGTACAGGGCCCTTTCCAATGAGCAGTTCTTC.

The rearrangement joins TRBV30 to TRBJ1-4; TRBD1 aligns across 10 bases. J gave up 8 bases and V 2 bases, and 11 bases lay outside the gene matches. The germline CDR1 and CDR2 sequences are GTSNPN and SVGIG (reference sequence). The CDR3 runs to 16 residues. For the CDR3, the DNA is TGTGCCTGGAGTTCACAGACAGGGGGCGCAACCGAAAAACTGTTTTTT. It is translated as CAWSSQTGGATEKLFF. The complete variable domain, with remaining parts taken from reference TRBV30 and TRBJ1-4, reads SQTIHQWPATLVQPVGSPLSLECTVEGTSNPNLYWYRQAAGRGLQLLFYSVGIGQISSEVPQNLSASRPQDRQFILSSKKLLLSDSGFYLCAWSSQTGGATEKLFFGSGTQLSVL.

The chain joins TRBV2 to TRBJ2-2, with 10 bases fitting TRBD1. The V gene end was trimmed by 10 bases and the J gene end by 5 bases; junction bases not matched to a gene: 13. The CDR3 sequence is 16 residues long. Germline CDR1 is SNHLY and CDR2 is FYNNEI. In DNA form, the CDR3 reads TGTGCCACCTCTCGCAGGGACAGGGGCCTTACCGGGGAGCTGTTTTTT. Its translation is CATSRRDRGLTGELFF.

This chain links TRBV2 with TRBJ2-1, with 13 bases aligning to TRBD2. Germline CDR1 is SNHLY and CDR2 is FYNNEI. The V gene end was trimmed by 6 bases and the J gene end by 8 bases; junction bases not matched to a gene: 7. There are 15 residues in the CDR3. CDR3 in DNA: TGTGCCAGCAGATTTACTAGCGGGGGGGCGTATGAGCAGTTCTTC. This encodes CASRFTSGGAYEQFF. Full variable domain (remainder filled in from reference TRBV2 and TRBJ2-1): EPEVTQTPSHQVTQMGQEVILRCVPISNHLYFYWYRQILGQKVEFLVSFYNNEISEKSEIFDDQFSVERPDGSNFTLKIRSTKLEDSAMYFCASRFTSGGAYEQFFGPGTRLTVL.

This chain connects TRBV7-6 to TRBJ2-1; D remains ambiguous. Germline CDR1 and CDR2: SGHVS and FNYEAQ. V lost 1 base, J lost 2 bases, and 9 bases lay in between. The CDR3 is made up of 15 amino acids. The CDR3 spells CASSLGVSTYNEQFF. The CDR3 nucleotides read TGTGCCAGCAGCTTAGGAGTCTCGACCTACAATGAGCAGTTCTTC.

This clone appeared once. This rearrangement joins TRBV13 to TRBJ2-3, with TRBD2 matching 9 bases. The germline CDR1 and CDR2 sequences are PRHDT and FYEKMQ (reference sequence). The V gene end was trimmed by 10 bases and the J gene end by 4 bases; junction bases not matched to a gene: 12. This CDR3 spans 15 amino acids. CDR3 nucleotides: TGTGCCACCCGAGAGCGGGGGGTGGGTGCAGATACGCAGTATTTT. Protein product: CATRERGVGADTQYF. Full variable domain (outside the CDR3, taken from reference TRBV13 and TRBJ2-3): AAGVIQSPRHLIKEKRETATLKCYPIPRHDTVYWYQQGPGQDPQFLISFYEKMQSDKGSIPDRFSAQQFSDYHSELNMSSLELGDSALYFCATRERGVGADTQYFGPGTRLTVL.

The V call is TRBV5-5, the J call TRBJ2-7; TRBD1 aligns across 10 bases. Germline assignment: CDR1 SGHKS and CDR2 YYEKEE (reference sequence). V shed 4 bases and J 1 base; nucleotides not matched to a gene: 5. The CDR3 is made up of 15 amino acids. The CDR3 sequence: CASSIGQGVSYEQYF. The CDR3 DNA reads as TGTGCCAGCAGCATCGGACAGGGGGTTTCCTACGAGCAGTACTTC.

The chain carries TRBV5-6 and TRBJ1-2; TRBD1 might be the D (5 bases). V was clipped by 3 bases and J by 4 bases, with 13 bases between them. Germline loops: CDR1 SGHDT, CDR2 YYEEEE. The CDR3 spans 14 residues. This chain's CDR3 is CASSSYGGFYGYTF. The CDR3 DNA sequence: TGTGCCAGCAGCTCCTACGGGGGTTTCTATGGCTACACCTTC. Drawing the rest from reference TRBV5-6 and TRBJ1-2, the complete variable domain is DAGVTQSPTHLIKTRGQQVTLRCSPKSGHDTVSWYQQALGQGPQFIFQYYEEEERQRGNFPDRFSGHQFPNYSSELNVNALLLGDSALYLCASSSYGGFYGYTFGSGTRLTVV.

This clone showed up just a few times. The CDR3 spells CAWAGTGNEQFF. CDR3 nucleotide sequence: TGTGCCTGGGCCGGGACAGGGAATGAGCAGTTCTTC. This chain links TRBV30 with TRBJ2-1; TRBD1 matches at 9 bases. V dropped 5 bases and J dropped 7; count of bases not matched to a gene: 3. CDR3 length: 12 amino acids. CDR1 is GTSNPN, CDR2 SVGIG, per germline (reference sequence). Drawing the rest from reference TRBV30 and TRBJ2-1, the complete variable domain is SQTIHQWPATLVQPVGSPLSLECTVEGTSNPNLYWYRQAAGRGLQLLFYSVGIGQISSEVPQNLSASRPQDRQFILSSKKLLLSDSGFYLCAWAGTGNEQFFGPGTRLTVL.

This clone has just a few counts. The V gene is TRBV27, the J gene TRBJ1-1; D is perhaps TRBD1 (6 bases). The CDR3 consists of 15 residues. CDR1 and CDR2 from the germline V gene are MNHEY and SMNVEV (reference sequence). V shed 6 bases and J shed 1 base, with 15 bases lying between them. In DNA form, the CDR3 reads TGTGCCAGCAGAGACGGGAACAGGGCGAACACTGAAGCTTTCTTT. Translating gives CASRDGNRANTEAFF.

DNA for the CDR3: TGTGCCAGCAGCCAAGAAGTCGGGCGGCAGGGCGGCTACGAGCAGTACTTC. Its translation: CASSQEVGRQGGYEQYF. This chain joins TRBV4-2 and TRBJ2-7; possible D gene TRBD1, 5 bases. This CDR3 has 17 amino acids. Germline V gene sequence: CDR1 LGHNA, CDR2 YNFKEQ. Trimming removed 0 bases from V and 3 bases from J, with 18 bases in between.

V gene TRBV19 combines with J gene TRBJ1-1; D ambiguous. Deletions cut 5 bases from V and 9 bases from J, with 19 bases between. The CDR3 length is 14 residues. CDR1 is LNHDA, CDR2 SQIVND, per germline (reference sequence). The CDR3 loop reads CASSPEGHLGKAFF. CDR3 nucleotides: TGTGCCAGTAGTCCCGAGGGCCACCTGGGAAAAGCTTTCTTT. Full variable domain (rest looked up from reference TRBV19 and TRBJ1-1): DGGITQSPKYLFRKEGQNVTLSCEQNLNHDAMYWYRQDPGQGLRLIYYSQIVNDFQKGDIAEGYSVSREKKESFPLTVTSAQKNPTAFYLCASSPEGHLGKAFFGQGTRLTVV.

V gene TRBV29-1 combines with J gene TRBJ1-2, with D possibly matching TRBD1 (6 bases). V was trimmed by 7 bases and J by 2 bases, leaving 17 bases between them. Germline V gene data show CDR1 as SQVTM and CDR2 as ANQGSEA. The length of the CDR3 is 14 residues. In DNA form, the CDR3 reads TGCAGCGGTGGGGGGGGGCCGAGAAACTATGGCTACACCTTC. This gives the protein CSGGGGPRNYGYTF.

V is TRBV11-1 and J is TRBJ1-1; unclear D gene. The V and J ends lost 0 bases and 4 bases respectively, with 6 bases between them. The CDR3 runs 13 residues. Germline CDR1 is SGHAT and CDR2 is FQDESV (reference sequence). CDR3 sequence reads: CASSLAFSTEAFF. CDR3 sequence (DNA): TGTGCCAGCAGCTTAGCTTTCAGCACTGAAGCTTTCTTT.

V gene TRBV6-4 combines with J gene TRBJ2-1; TRBD2 agrees at 7 bases. The CDR3 has 16 amino acids. Losses at the gene ends were 2 bases for V and 6 bases for J; bases not matched to a gene: 10. Germline lookup yields CDR1 MRHNA and CDR2 SNTAGT. CDR3 protein: CASSDGAGVSVNEQFF. In DNA form, the CDR3 reads TGTGCCAGCAGTGACGGGGCGGGGGTGTCGGTCAATGAGCAGTTCTTC.

The chain uses TRBV5-1 and TRBJ1-5, with D tentatively TRBD1 (6 bases). Trimming took off 1 base at V and 7 bases at J, with 15 bases between the two ends. Germline V gives CDR1 SGHRS, CDR2 YFSETQ. This CDR3 has 15 residues. The chain's CDR3 is CASSLRAGEGQPQHF. CDR3 DNA: TGCGCCAGCAGCTTGAGAGCAGGGGAGGGGCAGCCCCAGCATTTT.

V is TRBV30 and J is TRBJ1-2; TRBD1 aligns across 9 bases. With 2 bases clipped from V and 1 base from J, the junction kept 5 bases outside the gene matches. The CDR3 runs 15 residues. CDR1 is GTSNPN, CDR2 SVGIG, per germline (reference sequence). Here the CDR3 reads CAWSPRDRVNYGYTF. CDR3 DNA sequence: TGTGCCTGGAGTCCCCGGGACAGGGTTAACTATGGCTACACCTTC.

This clone occurred once. The rearrangement uses TRBV5-4 and TRBJ2-2, with 10 bases lining up with TRBD2. V was pared by 2 bases and J by 3 bases, with 4 bases of the junction left unmatched. The CDR3 is 16 residues long. The germline CDR1 and CDR2 sequences are SGHNT and YYREEE (reference sequence). In DNA, the CDR3 is TGTGCCAGCAGCTTCACTAGCGGGGATCACACCGGGGAGCTGTTTTTT. Its protein product is CASSFTSGDHTGELFF.